A selection of T cell receptor beta chains follows, all from one sample in a study of blood T cell repertoires in COVID-19. TCRdb's table, derived via immunoSEQ multiplex PCR, lists solely in-frame clones and lacks some. The repertoire holds some 95,000 clones, with around 81% as singletons. What was sequenced was peripheral blood. The receptors stem from a man aged 45-60 years who had recovered from COVID-19. CDR3s include the opening cysteine and the closing phenylalanine or tryptophan. The order of the fields is D gene, J gene, V gene, clone size, CDR3 DNA, CDR3 protein. The D gene is left open where the match is weak. Size values are once, few and many counts, or a class for expanded clones, and some rows have none.

d_gene: TRBD2
j_gene: TRBJ2-1
v_gene: TRBV9
abundance: .
CDR3nt: TGTGCCAGCAGCGTAGGGGGCACCCGGACTAGCGGGAGCACCTACAATGAGCAGTTCTTC
CDR3aa: CASSVGGTRTSGSTYNEQFF

d_gene: TRBD1
j_gene: TRBJ2-7
v_gene: TRBV28
abundance: few
CDR3nt: TGTGCCAGCAGCTCAGGGGACAGGGCGGACGAGCAGTACTTC
CDR3aa: CASSSGDRADEQYF

d_gene: TRBD1
j_gene: TRBJ1-5
v_gene: TRBV27
abundance: .
CDR3nt: TGTGCCAGCAGTCCAGGACAGGGGGTACAGCCCCAGCATTTT
CDR3aa: CASSPGQGVQPQHF

d_gene: TRBD2
j_gene: TRBJ2-7
v_gene: TRBV11-1
abundance: .
CDR3nt: TGTGCCAGCAGCTTAGCGGCAGGACTAGCGGGAGCTTACGAGCAGTACTTC
CDR3aa: CASSLAAGLAGAYEQYF

d_gene: .
j_gene: TRBJ1-1
v_gene: TRBV2
abundance: .
CDR3nt: TGTGCCAGCAGTGAAGCCAGGGACATGGGGAACACTGAAGCTTTCTTT
CDR3aa: CASSEARDMGNTEAFF

d_gene: TRBD1
j_gene: TRBJ2-3
v_gene: TRBV19
abundance: .
CDR3nt: TGTGCCAGCCGGACAGGGGGCGCGCCAGATACGCAGTATTTT
CDR3aa: CASRTGGAPDTQYF

d_gene: TRBD2
j_gene: TRBJ2-1
v_gene: TRBV2
abundance: few
CDR3nt: TGTGCCAGCACCCTAGCGGGTCTCTACAATGAGCAGTTCTTC
CDR3aa: CASTLAGLYNEQFF

d_gene: .
j_gene: TRBJ1-2
v_gene: TRBV19
abundance: .
CDR3nt: TGTGCCAGTAGTATAGCCCAGTATGGCTACACCTTC
CDR3aa: CASSIAQYGYTF

d_gene: TRBD2
j_gene: TRBJ2-7
v_gene: TRBV5-1
abundance: once
CDR3nt: TGCGCCAGCAGCTTGCTTTCTAGCGGGGTCTACGAGCAGTACTTC
CDR3aa: CASSLLSSGVYEQYF

d_gene: .
j_gene: TRBJ2-2
v_gene: TRBV16
abundance: many
CDR3nt: TGTGCCAGCAAAGCGGGCCACAGAGGACCCGGGGAGCTGTTTTTT
CDR3aa: CASKAGHRGPGELFF

d_gene: TRBD1
j_gene: TRBJ1-1
v_gene: TRBV5-6
abundance: .
CDR3nt: TGTGCCAGCAGCTCCCTGGACAGGTTGGCTTTCTTT
CDR3aa: CASSSLDRLAFF

d_gene: TRBD1
j_gene: TRBJ2-7
v_gene: TRBV25-1
abundance: .
CDR3nt: TGTGCCAGCAGTGTGGGACAGGGGTTTTACGAGCAGTACTTC
CDR3aa: CASSVGQGFYEQYF

d_gene: TRBD1
j_gene: TRBJ2-6
v_gene: TRBV3-1/TRBV3-2
abundance: .
CDR3nt: TGTGCCAGCAGCCAAGGGACAGGGAGCTCTGGGGCCAACGTCCTGACTTTC
CDR3aa: CASSQGTGSSGANVLTF

d_gene: .
j_gene: TRBJ2-6
v_gene: TRBV4-1
abundance: .
CDR3nt: TGCGCCAGCAGCCAAGGGACAGCTGGGGCCAACGTCCTGACTTTC
CDR3aa: CASSQGTAGANVLTF

d_gene: .
j_gene: TRBJ1-5
v_gene: TRBV10-3
abundance: .
CDR3nt: TGTGCCATCTCGGAGGTGGGGGCGCATCAGCCCCAGCATTTT
CDR3aa: CAISEVGAHQPQHF

d_gene: TRBD2
j_gene: TRBJ2-5
v_gene: TRBV6-2/TRBV6-3
abundance: .
CDR3nt: TGTGCCAGCAGTTGGGGCGGGAGGGCCCTCGAGACCCAGTACTTC
CDR3aa: CASSWGGRALETQYF

d_gene: TRBD1
j_gene: TRBJ2-7
v_gene: TRBV18
abundance: .
CDR3nt: TGTGCCAGCTCGCCTAAGGACAGGGGCCGATACGAGCAGTACTTC
CDR3aa: CASSPKDRGRYEQYF

d_gene: TRBD1
j_gene: TRBJ1-2
v_gene: TRBV18
abundance: .
CDR3nt: TGTGCCAGCTCACCACCGAGAGGGGACACAGGGGGTGGCTACACCTTC
CDR3aa: CASSPPRGDTGGGYTF

d_gene: TRBD1
j_gene: TRBJ2-2
v_gene: TRBV29-1
abundance: .
CDR3nt: TGCAGTGGAAAAGGGGGCGCAGGCGGGGAGCTGTTTTTT
CDR3aa: CSGKGGAGGELFF

d_gene: TRBD2
j_gene: TRBJ2-2
v_gene: TRBV4-1
abundance: few
CDR3nt: TGCGCCAGCAGCACGAAGCGGGGGCCCCATACCGGGGAGCTGTTTTTT
CDR3aa: CASSTKRGPHTGELFF

d_gene: TRBD2
j_gene: TRBJ2-1
v_gene: TRBV7-2
abundance: .
CDR3nt: TGTGCCAGCAGCTCACGCGGGGGTAGCTCCTACAATGAGCAGTTCTTC
CDR3aa: CASSSRGGSSYNEQFF

d_gene: TRBD1
j_gene: TRBJ1-6
v_gene: TRBV12-3/TRBV12-4
abundance: .
CDR3nt: TGTGCCAGCAGACCGGGACAGAATTCACCCCTCCACTTT
CDR3aa: CASRPGQNSPLHF

d_gene: .
j_gene: TRBJ2-7
v_gene: TRBV14
abundance: .
CDR3nt: TGTGCCAGCAGCCAAGATCTCAGGGCCTCCTACGAGCAGTACTTC
CDR3aa: CASSQDLRASYEQYF

d_gene: TRBD1
j_gene: TRBJ1-2
v_gene: TRBV7-3
abundance: .
CDR3nt: TGTGCCAGCAGCTTAACGCGACAGGGGGTCTATGGCTACACCTTC
CDR3aa: CASSLTRQGVYGYTF

d_gene: TRBD2
j_gene: TRBJ2-7
v_gene: TRBV18
abundance: many
CDR3nt: TGTGCCAGCTCACCGACGGGACTAGCGGGTTTCGAGCAGTACTTC
CDR3aa: CASSPTGLAGFEQYF

d_gene: .
j_gene: TRBJ1-1
v_gene: TRBV2
abundance: .
CDR3nt: TGTGCCAGCAGTTTGCAGGGGATTAACACTGAAGCTTTCTTT
CDR3aa: CASSLQGINTEAFF

d_gene: .
j_gene: TRBJ2-3
v_gene: TRBV27
abundance: .
CDR3nt: TGTGCCAGCAGCCTCCGGTCAACGGGGGATACGCAGTATTTT
CDR3aa: CASSLRSTGDTQYF

d_gene: TRBD1
j_gene: TRBJ2-7
v_gene: TRBV28
abundance: .
CDR3nt: TGTGCCAGCAGTCCGTGGGACAGGGGGGTCCACGAGCAGTACTTC
CDR3aa: CASSPWDRGVHEQYF

d_gene: TRBD1
j_gene: TRBJ1-6
v_gene: TRBV2
abundance: .
CDR3nt: TGTGCCAGCGGAAACCTCCCAGGGGGCTATAATTCACCCCTCCACTTT
CDR3aa: CASGNLPGGYNSPLHF

d_gene: TRBD1
j_gene: TRBJ1-4
v_gene: TRBV19
abundance: .
CDR3nt: TGTGCCAGTAGTTCCACAGGGGGCCGGACTAATGAAAAACTGTTTTTT
CDR3aa: CASSSTGGRTNEKLFF

d_gene: .
j_gene: TRBJ2-4
v_gene: TRBV7-9
abundance: .
CDR3nt: TGTGCCAGCAGCTCAGAAAGGCCCCTAGGAAACATTCAGTACTTC
CDR3aa: CASSSERPLGNIQYF

d_gene: TRBD1
j_gene: TRBJ1-2
v_gene: TRBV5-5
abundance: once
CDR3nt: TGTGCCAGCCTAGGGAGTCCGGGACAGGGCTATGGCTACACCTTC
CDR3aa: CASLGSPGQGYGYTF

d_gene: TRBD1
j_gene: TRBJ1-5
v_gene: TRBV25-1
abundance: .
CDR3nt: TGTGCCAGCAGTAAACAGGGGGGCTATAGCAATCAGCCCCAGCATTTT
CDR3aa: CASSKQGGYSNQPQHF

d_gene: .
j_gene: TRBJ2-3
v_gene: TRBV5-1
abundance: .
CDR3nt: TGCGCCAGCAGCACGACAGGTGCCGATACGCAGTATTTT
CDR3aa: CASSTTGADTQYF

d_gene: .
j_gene: TRBJ1-1
v_gene: TRBV5-4
abundance: .
CDR3nt: TGTGCCAGCAGGCAACAGGGAATGAACACTGAAGCTTTCTTT
CDR3aa: CASRQQGMNTEAFF

d_gene: TRBD2
j_gene: TRBJ2-3
v_gene: TRBV30
abundance: few
CDR3nt: TGTGCCTGGAACGGGAGGAACACAGATACGCAGTATTTT
CDR3aa: CAWNGRNTDTQYF

d_gene: TRBD1
j_gene: TRBJ1-2
v_gene: TRBV7-2
abundance: .
CDR3nt: TGTGCCAGCAGCGGACGAGACAGGGGAATCTATGGCTACACCTTC
CDR3aa: CASSGRDRGIYGYTF

d_gene: TRBD1
j_gene: TRBJ2-1
v_gene: TRBV19
abundance: .
CDR3nt: TGTGCCAGTGGGAAACAGGGGTTCTACAATGAGCAGTTCTTC
CDR3aa: CASGKQGFYNEQFF

d_gene: .
j_gene: TRBJ1-2
v_gene: TRBV5-1
abundance: .
CDR3nt: TGCGCCAGCAGCTTACAACGGACAGAAACTTATGGCTACACCTTC
CDR3aa: CASSLQRTETYGYTF

d_gene: TRBD1
j_gene: TRBJ1-6
v_gene: TRBV6-5
abundance: few
CDR3nt: TGTGCCAGCAGGAGGACAGGGGGGGAATCACCCCTCCACTTT
CDR3aa: CASRRTGGESPLHF

d_gene: TRBD1
j_gene: TRBJ2-7
v_gene: TRBV5-1
abundance: once
CDR3nt: TGCGCCAGCAGCTACAATCCGGGACAGGGTAGGGAGCAGTACTTC
CDR3aa: CASSYNPGQGREQYF

d_gene: TRBD2
j_gene: TRBJ2-3
v_gene: TRBV7-8
abundance: once
CDR3nt: TGTGCCAGCAGCTACCCTAGCGGGAGTACAGATACGCAGTATTTT
CDR3aa: CASSYPSGSTDTQYF

d_gene: TRBD1
j_gene: TRBJ1-5
v_gene: TRBV19
abundance: .
CDR3nt: TGTGCCACCTCGGGACAGACGACGATAGGAAATCAGCCCCAGCATTTT
CDR3aa: CATSGQTTIGNQPQHF

d_gene: TRBD2
j_gene: TRBJ2-7
v_gene: TRBV5-1
abundance: .
CDR3nt: TGCGCCAGCAGCTTGACTAGCGGATCCTCCTACGAGCAGTACTTC
CDR3aa: CASSLTSGSSYEQYF

d_gene: TRBD2
j_gene: TRBJ2-1
v_gene: TRBV10-3
abundance: many
CDR3nt: TGTGCCATCAGCGCTCCGAAACTAGCGGACTACAATGAGCAGTTCTTC
CDR3aa: CAISAPKLADYNEQFF

d_gene: TRBD2
j_gene: TRBJ2-5
v_gene: TRBV3-1/TRBV3-2
abundance: .
CDR3nt: TGTGCCAGCAGCCAACTAGCGGGAGGGGGAGAGACCCAGTACTTC
CDR3aa: CASSQLAGGGETQYF

d_gene: .
j_gene: TRBJ1-2
v_gene: TRBV10-3
abundance: .
CDR3nt: TGTGCCATCAGTGAGTCGCTCGCCAGGGGTAATGGCTACACCTTC
CDR3aa: CAISESLARGNGYTF

d_gene: .
j_gene: TRBJ1-3
v_gene: TRBV23-1
abundance: .
CDR3nt: TGCGCCAGCAAGCCGCGGGACGTACCTAATCGGGGAAACACCATATATTTT
CDR3aa: CASKPRDVPNRGNTIYF

d_gene: .
j_gene: TRBJ2-2
v_gene: TRBV5-1
abundance: once
CDR3nt: TGCGCCAGCAGCCAGTGGATAGGGGATAACACCGGGGAGCTGTTTTTT
CDR3aa: CASSQWIGDNTGELFF